This record concerns one TCR beta chain sequence. Its antigen target is currently unknown. There are no base qualities to consult, and no much larger clone falls within one base. Library generation was performed with the immunoSEQ multiplex PCR assay. RNA was extracted from all samples and reverse transcribed into cDNA as template for TCR sequencing. SuperScript III was used for first-strand cDNA synthesis, primed with a 2:1 mix of oligo-dT and random hexamers. A synthetic immune receptor repertoire was used to assess amplification bias, and residual bias was removed computationally. The authors' pipeline ran thus. Raw reads were preprocessed to remove errors, and CDR3 was defined by IMGT conventions from the conserved cysteine to phenylalanine. Clonality was calculated as 1 minus Shannon entropy normalized by log2 of the number of productive unique TCRs. Scalp TCRbeta sequences were cross-referenced with sorted blood CD4 and CD8 repertoires so that the CD4 or CD8 identity of scalp clones could be inferred. TCRdb carries this immuneACCESS record with in-frame sequences only. Its versions omit some clonotypes, under half of them owing to an unresolved V gene in the studies checked, with the rest unexplained. V and J calls and clone size are as listed in that table; D and trimming were resolved from the DNA. This sample gives about 200,000 clones in total; approximately 52% of them show up just once. Approximately 0.5% of the sample is held by the ten biggest clonotypes.

The data stem from a study of CD8+ T cells in alopecia areata (dated by TCRdb to 2016 to 2018). In the study overall: The treated patients took part in an open-label pilot trial in which moderate-to-severe alopecia areata was treated with oral tofacitinib at 5 to 10 mg twice daily. RNA was extracted with the PAXgene miRNA kit for fixed scalp, the miRNeasy kit for PBMCs, and the RNeasy kit for mouse skin. Biopsies were taken from tofacitinib-treated patients at baseline and at 4 and 24 weeks of treatment, and a later scalp biopsy was taken in several of the tofacitinib-treated patients. Human TCRbeta sequencing covered scalp tissue and sorted CD4+ and CD8+ peripheral blood T cells from patchy and totalis/universalis alopecia areata patients and healthy controls. TCRbeta CDR3 regions were amplified by immunoSEQ multiplex PCR with 35 Vbeta forward and 13 Jbeta reverse primers. High-throughput TCRbeta sequencing was used to examine T cell clonal expansion in alopecia areata in both the C3H/HeJ mouse model and human patients. Scalp clonality was compared across normal scalp (n=4), patchy alopecia areata scalp (n=8), and alopecia totalis/universalis scalp (n=8). Tofacitinib was administered for 6 to 18 months, and 6 months of follow-up off drug were then conducted to assess delayed response and recurrence.

Trimmed from V: 7 bases; trimmed from J: 1 base; junction bases lacking a gene match: 11. Reading from cysteine to phenylalanine, the CDR3 counts 17 amino acids. Of all the DNA, just the CDR3 is kept, 51 bases in frame from base 1. The germline V gene yields SNHLY for CDR1 and FYNNEI for CDR2. What the authors observed across the whole study: Higher clonality and more expanded CD8+ clones were observed in lesional scalp than in normal scalp, particularly in alopecia totalis/universalis, a finding suggestive of antigenic drive. TCR sequences shared between patients were less clear than in mice, possibly partly because of HLA diversity in the patient population. Unlike mouse skin, where gammadelta T cells dominate, normal human skin contains resident alphabeta T cells that get sequenced too, which complicates analysis of the scalp TCR repertoire.

Read against the paper, the sample's time point label means: baseline before oral tofacitinib. Lesional scalp punch biopsies and peripheral blood were collected from alopecia areata patients. PBMCs were isolated by density centrifugation and stained for CD3, CD4 and CD8, and CD4+ and CD8+ T cells were sorted on a FACSAria. This receptor was identified in a human donor with alopecia areata. The rearrangement combines TRBV2 with TRBJ2-5; TRBD1 aligns with 11 central bases. The starting material was CD4+ T cells sorted from blood, obtained at week 0. DNA sequence: TGTGCCAGCACGAGAAGGACCGGACAGGGGGCCCAAGAGACCCAGTACTTC. It codes for CASTRRTGQGAQETQYF. The CDR3 plus the reference TRBV2 and TRBJ2-5 genes for the other parts give the full variable domain: EPEVTQTPSHQVTQMGQEVILRCVPISNHLYFYWYRQILGQKVEFLVSFYNNEISEKSEIFDDQFSVERPDGSNFTLKIRSTKLEDSAMYFCASTRRTGQGAQETQYFGPGTRLLVL.